These 24 T cell receptor beta chains were sequenced from one sample in a study of vaccination and CD4 T cells after COVID-19. Sample time point: late sampling 161 to 241 days after vaccination in a few convalescent patients. Treatment described: roughly nine-day PBMC culture with coronavirus spike peptide pools or control peptides (ViraFEST assay). Sequenced with the Oncomine TCR Beta short-read assay was DNA taken from cultured CD4+ T cells. TCRdb redid the calling of the PCR reads with MiXCR, one entry per CDR3 protein. Of over 20,000 distinct CDR3 sequences in the sample, 30% to 40% are singletons; the top ten hold 25% to 30%. No antigen is known for these receptors. The sample consisted of CD4+ T cells from blood, cultured in vitro, taken about 7 months after SARS-CoV-2 vaccination. These receptors were collected from a human donor who had recovered from COVID-19.

This clonotype was detected only once. The chain links TRBV2 to TRBJ1-2, with TRBD1 identical over 7 bases. The CDR3 length is 16 residues. The ends lost 2 bases at V and 2 bases at J; junction bases unmatched: 8. Germline lookup yields CDR1 SNHLY and CDR2 FYNNEI. CDR3 coding DNA: TGTGCCAGCAGTGAACGAAGTGGGGGACAGAACTATGGCTACACCTTC. Translating it yields CASSERSGGQNYGYTF.

This clonotype was seen a few times. The chain combines TRBV28 with TRBJ1-2; tentative D call: TRBD1 (5 bases). The CDR3 totals 13 residues. V was pared by 3 bases and J by 8 bases, with 13 bases between. The V gene's germline CDR1 is MDHEN and CDR2 SYDVKM. CDR3 region: CASSFRAGWGYTF. The CDR3 DNA reads as TGTGCCAGCAGTTTCCGTGCAGGGTGGGGCTACACCTTC.

The sample holds a few counts of this clonotype. An end of the junction does not agree with germline; a read error may underlie this. This chain uses TRBV7-2 with TRBJ2-1; D tentatively fits TRBD1 or TRBD2 (5 bases each). Matching the DNA end better, TRBJ2-7 makes the J call doubtful. CDR3 length: 13 residues. CDR1 is SGHTA, CDR2 FQGNSA, per germline. The CDR3: CASRLGTLGEQYF. CDR3 DNA sequence: TGTGCCAGCAGGTTAGGGACCCTGGGGGAGCAGTACTTC.

This clonotype ranks as medium-sized. This chain uses TRBV15 with TRBJ2-3, with a weak D call TRBD2 (5 bases). The CDR3 is 14 amino acids. V lost 0 bases, J lost 1 base, and 5 bases lay in between. Germline values: CDR1 LNHNV, CDR2 YYDKDF (reference sequence). As DNA, the CDR3 is TGTGCCACCAGCAGAGAGCGGGGCACAGATACGCAGTATTTT. Translating it yields CATSRERGTDTQYF.

The chain employs TRBV12-3 or TRBV12-4 and TRBJ1-1, with D uncertain. This CDR3 has 11 residues. V dropped 5 bases and J dropped 5 bases, with 6 bases sitting between them. The CDR3, as DNA: TGTGCCAGCAGTCTTAGGACTGAAGCTTTCTTT. This gives the protein CASSLRTEAFF.

This clonotype was seen a few times. The J gene is TRBJ1-5, the V gene TRBV10-3; D is unresolved. CDR3 length: 16 residues. V shed 3 bases and J shed 3 bases, with 15 bases lying between them. Looked up from germline, CDR1 is ENHRY and CDR2 is SYGVKD. In DNA, the CDR3 is TGTGCCATCAGTGAAGTACGGGGAGGGCCCAATCAGCCCCAGCATTTT. This translates into CAISEVRGGPNQPQHF.

V gene TRBV19 combines with J gene TRBJ1-5; D is possibly TRBD1 (5 bases). The CDR3 spans 13 residues. V was pared by 3 bases and J by 5 bases, with 8 bases between. Germline loops: CDR1 LNHDA, CDR2 SQIVND (reference sequence). The CDR3 protein is CASSMGRDQPQHF. The CDR3 nucleotides read TGTGCCAGTAGTATGGGCAGGGATCAGCCCCAGCATTTT.

The table lists this clonotype with a few counts. CDR3 bases: TGTGCCAGCAGTCCGAGGACACAAGAGACCCAGTACTTC. Translating gives CASSPRTQETQYF. The rearrangement links TRBV27 to TRBJ2-5; a weak D match, TRBD1 (5 bases). This CDR3 is 13 amino acids long. Germline V gives CDR1 MNHEY, CDR2 SMNVEV (reference sequence). V lost 5 bases and J 2 bases, leaving 9 bases between the germline ends.

V is TRBV7-9 and J is TRBJ2-5; D is undetermined. Germline-derived CDR1 and CDR2 are SEHNR and FQNEAQ (reference sequence). V was shortened by 1 base and J by 7 bases, with 13 bases between the two germline ends. The CDR3 runs 14 residues. The CDR3 coding sequence is TGTGCCAGCAGCTTAGAATTCGACCGGACGACCCAGTACTTC. It encodes CASSLEFDRTTQYF.

This clonotype was picked up a small number of times. The chain is built from TRBV20-1 and TRBJ2-1; the match to TRBD2 covers 13 bases. This CDR3 region has 16 residues. Looked up from germline, CDR1 is DFQATT and CDR2 is SNEGSKA (reference sequence). Trimming removed 0 bases from V and 3 bases from J; junction bases left unmatched: 2. The CDR3 bases are TGCAGTGCTAGAGACCGGACTAGCGGGAGCTACAATGAGCAGTTCTTC. The encoded protein is CSARDRTSGSYNEQFF.

This clonotype was observed a few times. The rearrangement links TRBV19 to TRBJ1-1, with a weak D call TRBD1 (5 bases). Germline values: CDR1 LNHDA, CDR2 SQIVND (reference sequence). V lost 6 bases to trimming and J lost 0 bases, with 11 bases between them. This CDR3 is built from 14 residues. As DNA, the CDR3 is TGTGCCAGTAGGGGGGGACCCTTGAACACTGAAGCTTTCTTT. Amino acid sequence: CASRGGPLNTEAFF.

The rearrangement links TRBV20-1 to TRBJ2-5; D may be TRBD2 (7 bases). CDR1 DFQATT and CDR2 SNEGSKA come from the germline V gene (reference sequence). This CDR3 spans 13 amino acids. The V and J ends lost 2 bases and 13 bases respectively, with 20 bases between them. This CDR3 is CSARRGAGRKVYF. The CDR3 DNA follows: TGCAGTGCTAGACGGGGGGCCGGCCGGAAGGTGTACTTC.

The chain recombines TRBV24-1 with TRBJ2-3; TRBD2 aligns across 9 bases. The CDR3 totals 14 residues. V was pared by 10 bases and J by 2 bases, with 6 bases of the junction left unmatched. Germline V gene lookup returns CDR1 KGHDR and CDR2 SFDVKD. CDR3 sequence (DNA): TGTGCCACTGCTGTAGCGGGGGACACAGATACGCAGTATTTT. Amino acids: CATAVAGDTDTQYF.

The J gene is TRBJ2-7, the V gene TRBV20-1, with D uncertain. From germline, CDR1 is DFQATT and CDR2 SNEGSKA (reference sequence). The CDR3 contains 11 residues. The V end was cut by 5 bases, the J end by 3 bases, with 8 bases between. CDR3 residues: CSASTFYEQYF. CDR3 nucleotide sequence: TGCAGTGCTTCTACGTTCTACGAGCAGTACTTC.

This clonotype was found once. The chain carries TRBV11-3 and TRBJ2-5; no clear D gene. Trimming left V 5 bases short and J 6 bases short, with 13 bases between. Germline loops: CDR1 SGHNT, CDR2 YENEEA. This CDR3 is 13 amino acids long. The CDR3 DNA is TGTGCCAGCAGCCCGTGGCCCACGAAGACCCAGTACTTC. Protein: CASSPWPTKTQYF.

This clonotype has a handful of counts. This chain links TRBV6-1 with TRBJ2-7; TRBD2 matches 8 bases. The CDR3 has 13 amino acids. Germline loops: CDR1 MNHNS, CDR2 SASEGT. V was clipped by 11 bases and J by 0 bases; unmatched bases: 6. CDR3 protein: CAVAGTYSYEQYF. In DNA, the CDR3 is TGTGCCGTAGCGGGGACCTACTCCTACGAGCAGTACTTC.

CDR3 DNA: TGTGCCAGCAGCTTAGCGGCGGTAGGGTTTAATGAAGCTTTCTTT. Encoded protein: CASSLAAVGFNEAFF. The V gene is TRBV7-8, the J gene TRBJ1-1, with D uncertain. Trimming removed 0 bases at V and 7 bases at J, with 15 bases between. Germline V lookup: CDR1 SGHVS, CDR2 FQNEAQ. This CDR3 is 15 amino acids long.

The V call is TRBV7-3, the J call TRBJ1-1; D is perhaps TRBD1 (5 bases). Germline-derived CDR1 and CDR2 are SGHTA and FQGTGA. Trimming shortened V by 2 bases and J by 4 bases, and 17 bases separated the two germline ends. This CDR3 is 16 amino acids long. CDR3 region: CASSLYSRGLGTEAFF. The DNA for the CDR3 is TGTGCCAGCAGCTTATATTCAAGGGGTTTGGGCACTGAAGCTTTCTTT.

V and J are TRBV20-1 and TRBJ1-1; D is perhaps TRBD1 (6 bases). Trimming stripped 4 bases from V and 4 bases from J, with 13 bases between. Germline CDR1 reads DFQATT; CDR2 reads SNEGSKA (reference sequence). CDR3 size: 13 residues. DNA for the CDR3: TGCAGTGCTACGGGGGCGAGTAGCACTGAAGCTTTCTTT. This translates into CSATGASSTEAFF.

J is TRBJ1-1 and V is TRBV20-1; no clear D. V was clipped by 5 bases and J by 4 bases, with 11 bases between them. The CDR3 extends over 12 amino acids. CDR1 DFQATT and CDR2 SNEGSKA come from the germline V gene (reference sequence). The CDR3, as DNA: TGCAGTGCTCTTTACCGGGGCACTGAAGCTTTCTTT. Its translation is CSALYRGTEAFF.

The genes are TRBV20-1 and TRBJ2-5; weak D call: TRBD2 (5 bases). V shed 6 bases and J shed 4 bases, with 12 bases lying between them. This CDR3 has 12 amino acids. CDR1 is DFQATT, CDR2 SNEGSKA, per germline (reference sequence). CDR3 region: CSAGVRGETQYF. The CDR3 DNA reads as TGCAGTGCCGGGGTACGGGGAGAGACCCAGTACTTC.

This clonotype was counted a few times. V usage is TRBV19 and J usage is TRBJ1-2; D ambiguous. The ends were cut back, 4 bases at V and 4 bases at J, with 13 bases in the middle. The CDR3 is made up of 14 amino acids. CDR1 is LNHDA, CDR2 SQIVND, per germline (reference sequence). Here the CDR3 DNA reads TGTGCCAGTAGTAGGGGATTGGAGACCTATGGCTACACCTTC. Encoded protein: CASSRGLETYGYTF.

The chain has TRBV2 and TRBJ2-7, with D hard to call. The CDR3 extends over 13 amino acids. Germline-derived CDR1 and CDR2 are SNHLY and FYNNEI. With 6 bases removed from V and 2 bases from J, the gap between germline ends came to 11 bases. CDR3 residues: CASSLGPAYEQYF. The DNA of the CDR3 is TGTGCCAGCAGCCTTGGACCGGCCTACGAGCAGTACTTC. The variable domain in full, with the rest retrieved from reference TRBV2 and TRBJ2-7, is EPEVTQTPSHQVTQMGQEVILRCVPISNHLYFYWYRQILGQKVEFLVSFYNNEISEKSEIFDDQFSVERPDGSNFTLKIRSTKLEDSAMYFCASSLGPAYEQYFGPGTRLTVT.

This rearrangement joins TRBV6-5 to TRBJ1-5; the match to TRBD1 covers 7 bases. From germline, CDR1 is MNHEY and CDR2 SVGAGI. The J segment lost 3 bases and the V segment lost 4 bases, leaving 3 bases of the junction unmatched. CDR3 length: 14 amino acids. The CDR3, as DNA: TGTGCCAGCAGTTCGACAGGGCCCAATCAGCCCCAGCATTTT. Protein sequence: CASSSTGPNQPQHF.